This entry lists 21 T cell receptor beta chains sequenced from one sample in a study of regulatory T cells in long-lasting Graves disease. Sequencing libraries for TCR beta were prepared with iRepertoire HTBI primers and Arm-PCR of CDR3 regions. TCRdb ran MiXCR on the multiplex PCR reads and lists one entry per CDR3 protein. The top ten hold more than 11% of the sample, which has some 250,000 distinct CDR3 sequences, around 20% seen once. Time point: newly diagnosed GD, antithyroid drugs for less than 3 months. RNA from PBMCs was the source of the TCR library. Specimen: peripheral blood mononuclear cells (PBMCs), collected at new diagnosis, from a patient treated with antithyroid drugs. These receptors came from a female donor with Graves disease.

J is TRBJ1-2 and V is TRBV2; tentatively, D is TRBD1 (5 bases). There are 14 residues in the CDR3. The germline V and J ends were trimmed by 6 bases and 3 bases, with 14 bases remaining between them. Germline lookup yields CDR1 SNHLY and CDR2 FYNNEI. The CDR3 reads CASRSGTHHYGYTF. The CDR3 DNA follows: TGTGCCAGCAGGTCCGGGACGCACCACTATGGCTACACCTTC.

This clonotype was recorded at least ten times. The chain uses TRBV7-2 and TRBJ2-7, with a tentative D call TRBD2 (5 bases). The germline V gene encodes CDR1 SGHTA and CDR2 FQGNSA. This CDR3 has 15 residues. Trimming took off 2 bases at V and 0 bases at J, with 11 bases between the two ends. CDR3 DNA: TGTGCCAGCAGCTTACGAGCGGAGAGCTCCTACGAGCAGTACTTC. Its translation is CASSLRAESSYEQYF.

This clonotype was seen at least ten times. In DNA, the CDR3 is TGTGCCATCAGTGAAGACAGGGTATATCAGCCCCAGCATTTT. Its translation: CAISEDRVYQPQHF. The rearrangement joins TRBV10-3 to TRBJ1-5; 7 bases line up with TRBD1. This CDR3 region has 14 residues. Trimming took 3 bases from V and 5 from J; bases not matched to a gene: 4. CDR1 and CDR2 from the germline V gene are ENHRY and SYGVKD.

This clonotype has ten or more counts. This sequence joins TRBV20-1 and TRBJ2-5; the D call may be TRBD1 or TRBD2 (6 bases each). Germline CDR1 is DFQATT and CDR2 is SNEGSKA (reference sequence). Deletions cut 3 bases from V and 2 bases from J, with 13 bases between. CDR3 size: 14 residues. Here the CDR3 DNA reads TGCAGTGCTAGCCGCGGGACAACTCAAGAGACCCAGTACTTC. As protein: CSASRGTTQETQYF.

This clonotype showed up many times. The chain recombines TRBV3-1 with TRBJ2-1; no firm D call. V dropped 4 bases and J dropped 9 bases, with 13 bases sitting between them. CDR1 and CDR2 from the germline V gene are LGHDT and YNNKEL (reference sequence). The CDR3 has 13 residues. CDR3 sequence (DNA): TGTGCCAGCAGCCGAGATGCCGGCAGTGAGCAGTTCTTC. This translates into CASSRDAGSEQFF.

This clonotype appeared many times. The rearrangement uses TRBV2 and TRBJ2-1; D unclear. V lost 4 bases and J lost 9, with 13 bases in between. The CDR3 sequence is 13 residues long. CDR1 SNHLY and CDR2 FYNNEI come from the germline V gene. The CDR3 reads CASSADRVGEQFF. The CDR3, as DNA: TGTGCCAGCAGTGCCGACCGGGTCGGTGAGCAGTTCTTC.

The table lists this clonotype with many counts. V and J are TRBV19 and TRBJ1-1, with 8 bases that match TRBD1. Germline loops: CDR1 LNHDA, CDR2 SQIVND (reference sequence). The CDR3 spans 14 residues. V gave up 6 bases and J gave up 1 base; unmatched junction bases: 4. The CDR3 DNA follows: TGTGCCAGTAGGCCGGACAGGGCGAACACTGAAGCTTTCTTT. Translated, it gives CASRPDRANTEAFF. Full variable domain (remainder filled in from reference TRBV19 and TRBJ1-1): DGGITQSPKYLFRKEGQNVTLSCEQNLNHDAMYWYRQDPGQGLRLIYYSQIVNDFQKGDIAEGYSVSREKKESFPLTVTSAQKNPTAFYLCASRPDRANTEAFFGQGTRLTVV.

This clonotype occurred once. This sequence joins TRBV15 and TRBJ2-3; 10 bases map to TRBD2. Germline values: CDR1 LNHNV, CDR2 YYDKDF (reference sequence). The CDR3 length is 15 residues. V lost 5 bases, J lost 1 base, and 3 bases stayed unmatched. The CDR3 DNA is TGTGCCACCAGCGGGCTAGCGGGGGGCACAGATACGCAGTATTTT. Translating it yields CATSGLAGGTDTQYF.

The chain combines TRBV24-1 with TRBJ2-1; perhaps TRBD2 as D (5 bases). Germline-derived CDR1 and CDR2 are KGHDR and SFDVKD. The CDR3 length is 13 residues. Trimming cost V 7 bases and J 6 bases, with 12 bases left between them. This chain's CDR3 is CATRPGFSNEQFF. The DNA for the CDR3 is TGTGCCACCAGACCGGGGTTTTCCAATGAGCAGTTCTTC.

For this clonotype: Its ends do not fully match the called genes, so a read error is possible. The rearrangement uses TRBV20-1 and TRBJ2-1; TRBD2 aligns across 10 bases. There are 16 residues in the CDR3. Germline loops: CDR1 DFQATT, CDR2 SNEGSKA (reference sequence). CDR3 amino acids: CSAPLSGRARYNEQFF. The CDR3 DNA reads as TGTAGTGCCCCGCTGAGCGGGAGGGCGAGGTACAATGAGCAGTTCTTC.

This clonotype was seen many times. CDR3 bases: TGTGCCAGCCGGGTGAGCGGTACGCAGTATTTT. Translation gives CASRVSGTQYF. The chain joins TRBV2 to TRBJ2-3; D may be TRBD2 (5 bases). V lost 8 bases to trimming and J lost 8 bases, with 11 bases between them. The CDR3 extends over 11 amino acids. Germline assignment: CDR1 SNHLY and CDR2 FYNNEI.

This clonotype was picked up many times. This chain joins TRBV18 and TRBJ2-3; 9 bases line up with TRBD2. CDR3 length: 14 amino acids. Per the germline V gene, CDR1 is KGHSH and CDR2 is LQKENI. The J segment lost 4 bases and the V segment lost 8 bases, leaving 7 bases of the junction unmatched. The CDR3 nucleotides are TGTGCCAGCACCTCGGGACTAGCCCCAGATACGCAGTATTTT. Translation: CASTSGLAPDTQYF. The full variable domain, in which reference TRBV18 and TRBJ2-3 provide the parts outside the CDR3, is NAGVMQNPRHLVRRRGQEARLRCSPMKGHSHVYWYRQLPEEGLKFMVYLQKENIIDESGMPKERFSAEFPKEGPSILRIQQVVRGDSAAYFCASTSGLAPDTQYFGPGTRLTVL.

This clonotype has at least ten counts. The rearrangement uses TRBV19 and TRBJ2-2; 9 positions agree with TRBD1. CDR1 is LNHDA, CDR2 SQIVND, per germline (reference sequence). The CDR3 is made up of 15 amino acids. The V segment lost 7 bases and the J segment 3 bases; nucleotides outside the gene matches: 6. The CDR3 loop reads CASKQGARDTGELFF. The CDR3 nucleotides read TGTGCCAGTAAACAGGGGGCGCGGGACACCGGGGAGCTGTTTTTT.

Comments on this clonotype: A much larger clone differs from this one at a single base, so this may be a read error. The chain employs TRBV12-3 or TRBV12-4 and TRBJ2-3; weak D call: TRBD2 (6 bases). The CDR3 has 15 residues. The V gene lost 6 bases and the J gene lost 0 bases, with 13 bases spanning the gap. CDR3 DNA: TGTGCCAGCAGGAGGGCTAGCGAGAGCACAGATACGCAGTATTTT. It codes for CASRRASESTDTQYF.

This clonotype was seen repeatedly, ten times or more. This chain uses TRBV20-1 with TRBJ1-1; D remains ambiguous. The CDR3 runs 16 residues. V dropped 0 bases and J dropped 1 base, with 15 bases sitting between them. The germline CDR1 and CDR2 sequences are DFQATT and SNEGSKA (reference sequence). CDR3 protein: CSARDSSVRSNTEAFF. In DNA, the CDR3 is TGCAGTGCTAGAGATTCCTCCGTCAGGTCGAACACTGAAGCTTTCTTT.

At least ten counts were recorded for this clonotype. V and J are TRBV12-3 or TRBV12-4 and TRBJ2-5; 10 positions match TRBD1. The CDR3 covers 14 residues. V shed 6 bases, J shed 5 bases, and the junction held 6 bases outside the gene matches. In nucleotides, the CDR3 is TGTGCCAGCAGCTTGTGGGACAGGGGTGAGACCCAGTACTTC. Protein: CASSLWDRGETQYF.

This clonotype was seen at least ten times. This rearrangement joins TRBV7-9 to TRBJ2-1; D is possibly TRBD2 (6 bases). The V gene's germline CDR1 is SEHNR and CDR2 FQNEAQ (reference sequence). Deletions cut 3 bases from V and 9 bases from J, with 12 bases between. The length of the CDR3 is 13 residues. The CDR3 nucleotides are TGTGCCAGCAGCTTTGGGGGGAGGAGTGAGCAGTTCTTC. Encoded protein: CASSFGGRSEQFF. The entire variable domain, with the rest obtained from reference TRBV7-9 and TRBJ2-1, is as follows: DTGVSQNPRHKITKRGQNVTFRCDPISEHNRLYWYRQTLGQGPEFLTYFQNEAQLEKSRLLSDRFSAERPKGSFSTLEIQRTEQGDSAMYLCASSFGGRSEQFFGPGTRLTVL.

This clonotype was seen repeatedly, ten times or more. J is TRBJ2-7 and V is TRBV11-3; tentatively, D is TRBD2 (6 bases). The ends were cut back, 6 bases at V and 1 base at J, with 13 bases in the middle. The germline V gene has CDR1 SGHNT and CDR2 YENEEA. The CDR3 is 14 residues long. The CDR3 nucleotides read TGTGCCAGCAGGAGTGGTGGAGGGTCCTACGAGCAGTACTTC. Translated, it gives CASRSGGGSYEQYF.

This clonotype was seen ten or more times. The chain has TRBV7-2 and TRBJ2-5; 7 bases align to TRBD1. The CDR3 length is 13 residues. CDR1 and CDR2 (germline): SGHTA, FQGNSA. Trimming cost V 5 bases and J 5 bases; bases outside gene matches: 5. The CDR3 here is CASSRQGRETQYF. CDR3 sequence (DNA): TGTGCCAGCAGCCGACAGGGCCGGGAGACCCAGTACTTC.

This clonotype appeared a single time. Possible read error: a much larger clone is one base away. Here the CDR3 reads CASSQTPQIPSYEQYF. CDR3 coding DNA: TGTGCCAGCAGCCAAACCCCACAAATCCCCTCCTACGAGCAGTACTTC. The chain links TRBV3-1 to TRBJ2-7; D not resolved. This CDR3 has 16 amino acids. V was clipped by 2 bases and J by 0 bases, with 14 bases between them. CDR1 and CDR2 (germline): LGHDT, YNNKEL (reference sequence).

This clonotype was observed a handful of times. V and J are TRBV5-4 and TRBJ1-1, with 8 bases aligning to TRBD1. CDR3 length: 13 residues. Trimming cost V 3 bases and J 5 bases; bases outside gene matches: 3. The V gene's germline CDR1 is SGHNT and CDR2 YYREEE (reference sequence). CDR3 sequence reads: CASSSGGTTEAFF. The CDR3, as DNA: TGTGCCAGCAGCTCAGGGGGCACGACTGAAGCTTTCTTT.